This T cell receptor beta chain stems from a study of blood T cells in healthy people across ages. Each sample had at least 6.5 million PBMCs isolated. CDR1 is SGHTA, CDR2 FQGNSA, per germline. The CDR3 runs 14 residues. Trimming stripped 3 bases from V and 4 bases from J, with 11 bases between. Study results and limitations: PBMCs were not sorted, which prevented a conclusive comparison of naive versus antigen-experienced cells.

Concerning this clonotype: The antigen is undetermined.

Alongside a J-beta primer mix, a sample-barcoded 5' primer served in a second PCR lasting about 7 to 12 cycles. Every cDNA molecule carried a tag from a template-switch adaptor bearing 12 random nucleotides. At least 2.5 million CDR3-containing paired-end reads were obtained per sample. TCRdb recomputed calls from the 5' RACE reads with MiXCR, one row per CDR3 protein. Of 450,000 to 700,000 distinct CDR3 sequences detected, 27% appear once; the ten largest clones hold less than 20%. Material: blood. The chain joins TRBV7-2 to TRBJ2-3; TRBD1 is a possible D gene (6 bases). This receptor was obtained from a woman aged 70-85 years in good health. The CDR3 sequence: CASSFPAGADTQYF. The CDR3 DNA reads TGTGCCAGCAGCTTTCCGGCAGGGGCAGATACGCAGTATTTT.